These 20 T cell receptor beta chains share one sample of origin, sequenced in a study of blood T cells in healthy people across ages. Together with a sample-barcoded 5' primer, a J-beta primer mix was included in a second PCR lasting about 7 to 12 cycles. One entry per CDR3 protein results from TCRdb running MiXCR on the 5' RACE reads. The sample holds 780,000 or so distinct CDR3 sequences, roughly 50% seen once. What was sequenced was blood. The receptors here all came from a man aged 35 to 55 in good health.

The gene calls are TRBV5-1 and TRBJ2-6; D gene ambiguous. CDR3 length equals 16 residues. The V and J ends lost 0 bases and 1 base respectively, with 8 bases between them. CDR1 is SGHRS and CDR2 is YFSETQ in the germline V gene. CDR3 amino acids: CASSLAAASGANVLTF. The CDR3 nucleotides are TGCGCCAGCAGCTTGGCGGCAGCTTCTGGGGCCAACGTCCTGACTTTC. Together with reference TRBV5-1 and TRBJ2-6, the CDR3 gives the full variable domain: KAGVTQTPRYLIKTRGQQVTLSCSPISGHRSVSWYQQTPGQGLQFLFEYFSETQRNKGNFPGRFSGRQFSNSRSEMNVSTLELGDSALYLCASSLAAASGANVLTFGAGSRLTVL.

The chain links TRBV6-5 to TRBJ2-3; 7 bases align to TRBD2. The CDR3 has 15 residues. J lost 1 base, V lost 2 bases, and 3 bases had no gene match. Germline V gives CDR1 MNHEY, CDR2 SVGAGI. The CDR3 here is CASSYGSGGTDTQYF. CDR3 DNA sequence: TGTGCCAGCAGTTACGGAAGCGGGGGCACAGATACGCAGTATTTT.

This clonotype has a handful of counts. The chain has TRBV5-4 and TRBJ2-3; 8 nucleotides agree with TRBD1. V lost 4 bases, J lost 5 bases, and 6 bases stayed unmatched. This CDR3 has 14 amino acids. Germline V gene lookup returns CDR1 SGHNT and CDR2 YYREEE (reference sequence). CDR3 sequence reads: CASSPGQGVDTQYF. DNA of the CDR3: TGTGCCAGCAGCCCTGGACAGGGTGTAGATACGCAGTATTTT. The entire variable domain, with the rest obtained from reference TRBV5-4 and TRBJ2-3, is as follows: ETGVTQSPTHLIKTRGQQVTLRCSSQSGHNTVSWYQQALGQGPQFIFQYYREEENGRGNFPPRFSGLQFPNYSSELNVNALELDDSALYLCASSPGQGVDTQYFGPGTRLTVL.

The V gene is TRBV11-3, the J gene TRBJ2-3, with a tentative D call TRBD2 (5 bases). In germline, CDR1 is SGHNT, CDR2 YENEEA. V gave up 5 bases and J gave up 0 bases, with 18 bases separating them. The CDR3 sequence is 17 residues long. CDR3 DNA: TGTGCCAGCAGCCAAGCGGTGGTGGACGTAAGCACAGATACGCAGTATTTT. It codes for CASSQAVVDVSTDTQYF.

The J gene is TRBJ2-7, the V gene TRBV20-1; tentative D call: TRBD2 (5 bases). The CDR3 sequence is 14 residues long. CDR1 and CDR2 (germline): DFQATT, SNEGSKA (reference sequence). The germline V and J ends were trimmed by 3 bases and 5 bases, with 17 bases remaining between them. CDR3 in amino acids: CSASEGKGPNEQYF. In DNA, the CDR3 is TGCAGTGCTAGCGAGGGAAAGGGCCCCAACGAGCAGTACTTC.

This clonotype was seen only a few times. The V gene is TRBV20-1, the J gene TRBJ2-5; 8 nucleotides agree with TRBD2. J gave up 0 bases and V 6 bases, and 9 bases lay outside the gene matches. Germline lookup yields CDR1 DFQATT and CDR2 SNEGSKA (reference sequence). This CDR3 comprises 15 residues. The CDR3 is CSALSGGRYQETQYF. The CDR3 DNA follows: TGCAGTGCGCTCAGCGGGGGACGGTACCAAGAGACCCAGTACTTC.

V usage is TRBV9 and J usage is TRBJ1-5; unclear D gene. The V and J ends lost 0 bases and 0 bases respectively, with 7 bases between them. The CDR3 loop spans 15 amino acids. Germline CDR1 SGDLS, CDR2 YYNGEE. The CDR3 sequence is CASSVDSYSNQPQHF. The CDR3 coding sequence is TGTGCCAGCAGCGTAGACAGTTATAGCAATCAGCCCCAGCATTTT.

Here the CDR3 reads CASSLQGPANQPQHF. Written as DNA, the CDR3 is TGTGCCAGCAGCTTACAGGGGCCGGCCAATCAGCCCCAGCATTTT. This chain links TRBV7-2 with TRBJ1-5, with D tentatively TRBD1 (6 bases). With 2 bases removed from V and 3 bases from J, the gap between germline ends came to 11 bases. The CDR3 contains 15 residues. Germline loops: CDR1 SGHTA, CDR2 FQGNSA.

This clonotype was detected only once. The V gene is TRBV20-1, the J gene TRBJ2-3; perhaps TRBD1 as D (5 bases). Looked up from germline, CDR1 is DFQATT and CDR2 is SNEGSKA (reference sequence). The CDR3 has 12 amino acids. V was shortened by 6 bases and J by 4 bases, with 11 bases between the two germline ends. The CDR3 region is CSAPQDADTQYF. The CDR3 DNA reads TGCAGTGCACCACAGGACGCAGATACGCAGTATTTT.

In this sample, this clonotype turned up a few times. The V and J genes are TRBV29-1 and TRBJ2-3, with D unresolved. V shed 2 bases and J shed 4 bases, with 10 bases lying between them. The germline CDR1 and CDR2 sequences are SQVTM and ANQGSEA. The CDR3 consists of 13 residues. The CDR3 here is CSVEQVVPDTQYF. CDR3 nucleotides: TGCAGCGTTGAACAAGTCGTTCCAGATACGCAGTATTTT.

This clonotype was seen more than once but under ten times. The chain links TRBV7-2 to TRBJ2-1, with TRBD2 matching over 10 bases. After removal of 5 bases from V and 2 bases from J, the junction contained 9 bases not matched to a gene. Germline CDR1 reads SGHTA; CDR2 reads FQGNSA. CDR3 length: 17 residues. The CDR3 here is CASSPQPGTSAYNEQFF. As DNA, the CDR3 is TGTGCCAGCAGCCCCCAGCCAGGGACTAGCGCCTACAATGAGCAGTTCTTC.

The sample holds many counts of this clonotype. This sequence joins TRBV27 and TRBJ1-2, with D unresolved. Trimming took 3 bases from V and 5 from J, leaving 10 bases between them. In germline, CDR1 is MNHEY, CDR2 SMNVEV (reference sequence). This CDR3 has 13 residues. CDR3: CASSFNPEYGYTF. The CDR3 nucleotides read TGTGCCAGCAGTTTTAACCCTGAATATGGCTACACCTTC.

The chain links TRBV7-2 to TRBJ1-5, with a possible D match to TRBD1 (5 bases). With 5 bases removed from V and 0 bases from J, the gap between germline ends came to 20 bases. The CDR3 has 18 amino acids. Germline V lookup: CDR1 SGHTA, CDR2 FQGNSA. The DNA for the CDR3 is TGTGCCAGCAGCCCACCGAGGGGAATTGGAAATAGCAATCAGCCCCAGCATTTT. Protein sequence: CASSPPRGIGNSNQPQHF.

This clonotype was seen more than once but under ten times. This chain connects TRBV27 to TRBJ1-2; 10 bases match TRBD1. Germline values: CDR1 MNHEY, CDR2 SMNVEV (reference sequence). V was pared by 8 bases and J by 2 bases, with 8 bases of the junction left unmatched. The CDR3 is 15 residues long. The CDR3 sequence: CASSLTGGRNYGYTF. Here the CDR3 DNA reads TGTGCCAGCTCCCTGACAGGGGGCAGGAACTATGGCTACACCTTC.

The V call is TRBV6-1, the J call TRBJ2-5, with 8 bases matching TRBD1. The J call may be incorrect, as the DNA end agrees better with TRBJ2-7. This CDR3 has 14 amino acids. Germline values: CDR1 MNHNS, CDR2 SASEGT. The CDR3 bases are TGTGCCAGCAGTGGAACAGGGGGTAGGGACGAGCAGTACTTC. Translation: CASSGTGGRDEQYF.

The V and J genes are TRBV5-1 and TRBJ2-5, with D uncertain. Germline V gene data show CDR1 as SGHRS and CDR2 as YFSETQ. The CDR3 spans 15 residues. V was cut by 0 bases and J by 4 bases, with 13 bases left in between. The CDR3 nucleotides are TGCGCCAGCAGCTTGGCGGCAGCAATACCAGAGACCCAGTACTTC. Protein product: CASSLAAAIPETQYF.

V is TRBV7-3 and J is TRBJ2-1; 10 bases align to TRBD2. J gave up 4 bases and V 6 bases, and 6 bases lay outside the gene matches. CDR1 is SGHTA, CDR2 FQGTGA, per germline. The CDR3 covers 15 residues. CDR3: CASSQLSGGYNEQFF. CDR3 nucleotides: TGTGCCAGCAGTCAACTTAGCGGGGGGTACAATGAGCAGTTCTTC.

V is TRBV7-3 and J is TRBJ2-3; D gene unclear. This CDR3 contains 13 residues. Germline-derived CDR1 and CDR2 are SGHTA and FQGTGA. Trimming removed 5 bases from V and 2 bases from J, with 8 bases in between. For the CDR3, the DNA is TGTGCCAGCAGCCGCCAGATCACAGATACGCAGTATTTT. It yields the protein CASSRQITDTQYF.

The rearrangement joins TRBV3-1 to TRBJ1-1; weak D call: TRBD1 (5 bases). Between the trimmed V and J ends, which lost 4 bases and 0 bases, there was a span of 15 bases. The CDR3 covers 16 residues. Germline V lookup: CDR1 LGHDT, CDR2 YNNKEL (reference sequence). CDR3 amino acids: CASSRRAGTMNTEAFF. The CDR3 DNA reads as TGTGCCAGCAGCCGGAGGGCAGGGACTATGAACACTGAAGCTTTCTTT. Supplemented by reference TRBV3-1 and TRBJ1-1, the full variable domain reads DTAVSQTPKYLVTQMGNDKSIKCEQNLGHDTMYWYKQDSKKFLKIMFSYNNKELIINETVPNRFSPKSPDKAHLNLHINSLELGDSAVYFCASSRRAGTMNTEAFFGQGTRLTVV.

Here the CDR3 reads CSVEPGQGGTEAFF. CDR3 sequence (DNA): TGCAGCGTTGAACCGGGACAGGGGGGGACTGAAGCTTTCTTT. The chain uses TRBV29-1 and TRBJ1-1, with TRBD1 matching 11 bases. The CDR3 covers 14 residues. CDR1 is SQVTM and CDR2 is ANQGSEA in the germline V gene. Trimming cost V 2 bases and J 5 bases; bases outside gene matches: 4.